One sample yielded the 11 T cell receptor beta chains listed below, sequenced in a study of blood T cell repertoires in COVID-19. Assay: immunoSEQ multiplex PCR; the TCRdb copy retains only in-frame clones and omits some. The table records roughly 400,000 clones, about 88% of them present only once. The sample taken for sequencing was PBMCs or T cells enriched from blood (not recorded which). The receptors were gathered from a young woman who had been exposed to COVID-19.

The chain's CDR3 is CASSSSGFYGYTF. The CDR3 DNA sequence: TGTGCCAGCAGCTCCTCAGGGTTTTATGGCTACACCTTC. This chain links TRBV7-9 with TRBJ1-2, with D possibly TRBD1 on 5 matching bases. The CDR3 extends over 13 amino acids. Germline V gene sequence: CDR1 SEHNR, CDR2 FQNEAQ (reference sequence). The ends were cut back, 4 bases at V and 5 bases at J, with 11 bases in the middle.

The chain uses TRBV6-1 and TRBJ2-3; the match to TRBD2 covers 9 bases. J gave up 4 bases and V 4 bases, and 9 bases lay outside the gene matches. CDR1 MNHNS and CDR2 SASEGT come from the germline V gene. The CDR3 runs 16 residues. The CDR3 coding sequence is TGTGCCAGCAGTGGGGGCGGGAGGGCCCAGGCAGATACGCAGTATTTT. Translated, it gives CASSGGGRAQADTQYF.

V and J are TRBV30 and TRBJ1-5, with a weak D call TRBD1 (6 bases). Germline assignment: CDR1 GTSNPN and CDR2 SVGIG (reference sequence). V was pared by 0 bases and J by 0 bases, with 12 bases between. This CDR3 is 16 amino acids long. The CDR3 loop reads CAWSVAGAPSNQPQHF. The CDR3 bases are TGTGCCTGGAGTGTGGCAGGGGCCCCTAGCAATCAGCCCCAGCATTTT.

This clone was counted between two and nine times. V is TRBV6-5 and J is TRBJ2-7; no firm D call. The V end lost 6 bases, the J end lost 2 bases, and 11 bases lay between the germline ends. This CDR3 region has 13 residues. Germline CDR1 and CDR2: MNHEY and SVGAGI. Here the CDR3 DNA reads TGTGCCAGCAGATTAGAGAGGCCCTACGAGCAGTACTTC. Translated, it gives CASRLERPYEQYF.

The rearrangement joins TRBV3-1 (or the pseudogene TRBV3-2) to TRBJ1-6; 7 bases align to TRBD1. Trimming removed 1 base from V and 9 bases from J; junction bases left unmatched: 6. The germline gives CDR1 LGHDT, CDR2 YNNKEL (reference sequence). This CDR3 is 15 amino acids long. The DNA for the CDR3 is TGTGCCAGCAGCCAAGGACAGGGCTTTTCTTCACCCCTCCACTTT. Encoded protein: CASSQGQGFSSPLHF.

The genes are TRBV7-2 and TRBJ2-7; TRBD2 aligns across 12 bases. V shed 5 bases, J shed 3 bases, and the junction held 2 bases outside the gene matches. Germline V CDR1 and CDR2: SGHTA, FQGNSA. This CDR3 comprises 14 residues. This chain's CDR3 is CASSKLAGGYEQYF. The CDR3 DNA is TGTGCCAGCAGCAAACTAGCGGGGGGCTACGAGCAGTACTTC. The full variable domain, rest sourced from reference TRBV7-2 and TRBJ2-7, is GAGVSQSPSNKVTEKGKDVELRCDPISGHTALYWYRQSLGQGLEFLIYFQGNSAPDKSGLPSDRFSAERTGGSVSTLTIQRTQQEDSAVYLCASSKLAGGYEQYFGPGTRLTVT.

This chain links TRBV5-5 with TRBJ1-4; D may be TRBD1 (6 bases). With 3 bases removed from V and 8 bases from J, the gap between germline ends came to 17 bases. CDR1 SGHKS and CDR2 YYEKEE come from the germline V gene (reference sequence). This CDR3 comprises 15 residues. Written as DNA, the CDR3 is TGTGCCAGCAGCTGGGAAGGGGGTGTAGGAGAAAAACTGTTTTTT. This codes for CASSWEGGVGEKLFF.

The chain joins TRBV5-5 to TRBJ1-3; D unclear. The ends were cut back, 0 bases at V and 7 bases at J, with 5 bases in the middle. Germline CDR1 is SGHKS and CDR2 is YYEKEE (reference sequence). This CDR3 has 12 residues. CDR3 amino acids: CASSLGGNTIYF. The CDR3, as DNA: TGTGCCAGCAGCTTGGGCGGGAACACCATATATTTT.

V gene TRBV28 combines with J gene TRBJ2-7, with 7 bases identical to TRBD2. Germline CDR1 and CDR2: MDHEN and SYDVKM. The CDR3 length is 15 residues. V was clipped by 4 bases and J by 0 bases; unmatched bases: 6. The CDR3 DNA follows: TGTGCCAGCAGTTCCGGCGGGGGTGACTCCTACGAGCAGTACTTC. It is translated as CASSSGGGDSYEQYF. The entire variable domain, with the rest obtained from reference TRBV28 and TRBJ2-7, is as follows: DVKVTQSSRYLVKRTGEKVFLECVQDMDHENMFWYRQDPGLGLRLIYFSYDVKMKEKGDIPEGYSVSREKKERFSLILESASTNQTSMYLCASSSGGGDSYEQYFGPGTRLTVT.

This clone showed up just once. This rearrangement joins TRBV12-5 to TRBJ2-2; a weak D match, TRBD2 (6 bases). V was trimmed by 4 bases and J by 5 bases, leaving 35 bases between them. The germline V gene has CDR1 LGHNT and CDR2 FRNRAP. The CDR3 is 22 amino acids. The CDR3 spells CASGSLTGRDRPGEEDTGELFF. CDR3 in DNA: TGTGCTAGTGGTTCACTAACTGGCCGCGACCGCCCGGGGGAGGAGGATACCGGGGAGCTGTTTTTT.

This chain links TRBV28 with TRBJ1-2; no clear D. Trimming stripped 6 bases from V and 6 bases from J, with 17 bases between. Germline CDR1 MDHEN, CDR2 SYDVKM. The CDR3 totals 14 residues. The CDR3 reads CASRQTFRGNGYTF. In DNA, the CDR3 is TGTGCCAGCAGACAAACGTTCCGGGGAAATGGCTACACCTTC.